One and the same sample provided the 26 T cell receptor beta chains below, sequenced in a study of T cell repertoires in cytomegalovirus infection. TCRdb re-derived calls from the reads in MiXCR, one entry per CDR3 protein. Altogether about 37,000 distinct CDR3 sequences are present, roughly 49% being singletons, with the ten largest covering 75% to 95%. Antigen specificity for these receptors is unknown. Sequencing used CD8+ T cells from cultured PBMCs, obtained from culture after CMV antigen stimulation. These receptors were obtained from a human donor in good health (CMV status not recorded). Some clones in this sample may be carry-over from other donors' samples.

V gene TRBV7-8 combines with J gene TRBJ2-1; possibly TRBD2 for D (6 bases). CDR3 size: 13 residues. Germline V gives CDR1 SGHVS, CDR2 FQNEAQ. Trimming took 5 bases from V and 6 from J, leaving 11 bases between them. The CDR3 DNA reads TGTGCCAGCAGCACTAGGGGAGGCAATGAGCAGTTCTTC. Translating gives CASSTRGGNEQFF.

This clonotype was seen only once. J is TRBJ2-1 and V is TRBV7-6; maybe TRBD1 (5 bases). From germline, CDR1 is SGHVS and CDR2 FNYEAQ. The CDR3 sequence is 14 residues long. The V gene lost 1 base and the J gene lost 6 bases, with 10 bases spanning the gap. CDR3 amino acids: CASSLGLGANEQFF. CDR3 DNA sequence: TGTGCCAGCAGCTTAGGGTTAGGGGCCAATGAGCAGTTCTTC.

This chain joins TRBV27 and TRBJ2-3; a possible D gene is TRBD2 (7 bases). Trimming shortened V by 7 bases and J by 5 bases, and 16 bases separated the two germline ends. From germline, CDR1 is MNHEY and CDR2 SMNVEV (reference sequence). CDR3 length: 14 amino acids. Here the CDR3 DNA reads TGTGCCAGCACATCTCGCGGGGGCCAAGATACGCAGTATTTT. As protein: CASTSRGGQDTQYF.

The rearrangement joins TRBV7-8 to TRBJ1-2, with 9 bases aligning to TRBD1. V was pared by 5 bases and J by 3 bases, with 4 bases of the junction left unmatched. CDR1 and CDR2 (germline): SGHVS, FQNEAQ. The CDR3 covers 14 residues. The CDR3 protein is CASSAGQGDYGYTF. The CDR3 DNA reads TGTGCCAGCAGCGCGGGACAGGGTGACTATGGCTACACCTTC.

The rearrangement links TRBV7-3 to TRBJ2-7; no definite D call. The V end was cut by 2 bases, the J end by 2 bases, with 10 bases between. This CDR3 contains 14 residues. The germline V gene has CDR1 SGHTA and CDR2 FQGTGA. The chain's CDR3 is CASSLVHSPYEQYF. The CDR3 DNA sequence: TGTGCCAGCAGCTTAGTTCACAGCCCCTACGAGCAGTACTTC.

V is TRBV7-9 and J is TRBJ2-1; 7 positions match TRBD2. Germline lookup yields CDR1 SEHNR and CDR2 FQNEAQ (reference sequence). This CDR3 has 14 residues. Trimming removed 0 bases from V and 6 bases from J; junction bases left unmatched: 2. The CDR3 region is CASSLAGGPNEQFF. The CDR3 DNA is TGTGCCAGCAGCTTAGCGGGAGGGCCCAATGAGCAGTTCTTC.

This clonotype was detected a few times. The rearrangement joins TRBV28 to TRBJ2-1; 9 bases fit TRBD2. Looked up from germline, CDR1 is MDHEN and CDR2 is SYDVKM. J gave up 0 bases and V 3 bases, and 3 bases lay outside the gene matches. CDR3 length equals 16 residues. The CDR3 nucleotides are TGTGCCAGCAGTTTTTCAGCGGGAGGCTCCTACAATGAGCAGTTCTTC. It specifies CASSFSAGGSYNEQFF.

The chain employs TRBV9 and TRBJ2-7; D gene uncertain. CDR3 size: 14 residues. Germline CDR1 SGDLS, CDR2 YYNGEE. The V and J ends lost 4 bases and 0 bases respectively, with 11 bases between them. DNA of the CDR3: TGTGCCAGCAGCCCTACGGACGGCTCCTACGAGCAGTACTTC. Translated: CASSPTDGSYEQYF.

This clonotype was seen a few times. This chain uses TRBV12-3 or TRBV12-4 with TRBJ2-1, with 7 bases that match TRBD1. J gave up 10 bases and V 6 bases, and 15 bases lay outside the gene matches. CDR3 length equals 15 residues. CDR3 bases: TGTGCCAGCAGCCCCTGGGACAGAGCCGACCACGAGCAGTTCTTC. Translation gives CASSPWDRADHEQFF.

The rearrangement joins TRBV6-5 to TRBJ1-1; D perhaps matches TRBD1 (6 bases). Germline V CDR1 and CDR2: MNHEY, SVGAGI. The CDR3 covers 15 residues. Trimming shortened V by 0 bases and J by 2 bases, and 10 bases separated the two germline ends. CDR3: CASSYSEGVNTEAFF. The CDR3 region has the DNA TGTGCCAGCAGTTACTCCGAGGGGGTAAACACTGAAGCTTTCTTT.

The table lists this clonotype with a few counts. The rearrangement links TRBV7-2 to TRBJ2-2; possibly TRBD1 for D (7 bases). The CDR3 has 15 amino acids. V was clipped by 5 bases and J by 5 bases, with 15 bases between them. From germline, CDR1 is SGHTA and CDR2 FQGNSA. CDR3 sequence: CASSHGQEGTGELFF. The DNA of the CDR3 is TGTGCCAGCAGCCATGGACAGGAGGGAACCGGGGAGCTGTTTTTT.

This clonotype was counted many times. The CDR3 reads CASFATGQPQHF. DNA of the CDR3: TGTGCCAGTTTCGCCACTGGTCAGCCCCAGCATTTT. The chain combines TRBV6-1 with TRBJ1-5, with D unclear. CDR3 length equals 12 residues. CDR1 and CDR2 (germline): MNHNS, SASEGT. V lost 9 bases to trimming and J lost 6 bases, with 12 bases between them.

A single count supports this clonotype. J is TRBJ1-1 and V is TRBV7-9; no clear D. The CDR3 sequence is 14 residues long. V lost 4 bases, J lost 1 base, and 10 bases lay in between. Germline loops: CDR1 SEHNR, CDR2 FQNEAQ (reference sequence). The CDR3: CASSSGRENTEAFF. In nucleotides, the CDR3 is TGTGCCAGCAGCTCAGGACGGGAGAACACTGAAGCTTTCTTT.

The CDR3 loop is CASSPRFEQYF. The CDR3 DNA reads as TGTGCCAGCAGTCCCCGCTTTGAGCAGTACTTC. The V gene is TRBV7-9, the J gene TRBJ2-7; no firm D call. The V end was cut by 6 bases, the J end by 7 bases, with 10 bases between. The CDR3 consists of 11 residues. The germline CDR1 and CDR2 sequences are SEHNR and FQNEAQ (reference sequence).

This sequence joins TRBV6-2 or TRBV6-3 and TRBJ2-7, with D perhaps matching TRBD2 (5 bases). V shed 8 bases and J shed 4 bases, with 21 bases lying between them. This CDR3 has 15 residues. The germline V gene has CDR1 MNHEY and CDR2 SVGEGT. CDR3 sequence (DNA): TGTGCCAGCCGGGAAGATCGTTCCGTTTGGTACGAGCAGTACTTC. Its protein is CASREDRSVWYEQYF.

This clonotype was detected once. The J gene is TRBJ2-5, the V gene TRBV19; no definite D call. CDR1 and CDR2 (germline): LNHDA, SQIVND (reference sequence). This CDR3 is built from 11 residues. Trimming stripped 5 bases from V and 4 bases from J, with 5 bases between. DNA for the CDR3: TGTGCCAGTAGTCCTGGAGAGACCCAGTACTTC. This sequence encodes CASSPGETQYF.

This clonotype was picked up many times. V and J are TRBV7-2 and TRBJ2-6, with 11 bases lining up with TRBD2. After removal of 1 base from V and 0 bases from J, the junction contained 5 bases not matched to a gene. Germline CDR1 SGHTA, CDR2 FQGNSA. This CDR3 has 19 amino acids. The CDR3 reads CASSLGLLAGVSGANVLTF. CDR3 DNA: TGTGCCAGCAGCTTAGGCCTACTAGCGGGGGTCTCTGGGGCCAACGTCCTGACTTTC.

This clonotype has at least ten counts. CDR3 in amino acids: CASSSDRVSEKLFF. The CDR3 coding sequence is TGTGCCAGCAGCAGCGACAGGGTGTCTGAAAAACTGTTTTTT. This rearrangement joins TRBV7-2 to TRBJ1-4, with TRBD1 identical over 7 bases. J gave up 7 bases and V 5 bases, and 7 bases lay outside the gene matches. The CDR3 covers 14 residues. CDR1 and CDR2 from the germline V gene are SGHTA and FQGNSA.

This clonotype has a count of ten or more. A read error may account for a junction end that differs from germline. The J gene is TRBJ2-1, the V gene TRBV7-7; D gene uncertain. This CDR3 region has 15 residues. Germline V gene sequence: CDR1 SSHAT, CDR2 FNYEAQ (reference sequence). CDR3 in DNA: TGTGCTAGCAGCTCAACACCATCGGAGAGGAATGAGCAGTTCTTC. It yields the protein CASSSTPSERNEQFF.

The chain carries TRBV7-9 and TRBJ2-1, with D tentatively TRBD1 (6 bases). Germline lookup yields CDR1 SEHNR and CDR2 FQNEAQ (reference sequence). With 5 bases removed from V and 8 bases from J, the gap between germline ends came to 13 bases. This CDR3 is built from 13 residues. The CDR3 protein is CASSTSRGDEQFF. DNA for the CDR3: TGTGCCAGCAGCACCTCCAGGGGAGATGAGCAGTTCTTC.

This rearrangement joins TRBV20-1 to TRBJ1-3; unclear D gene. V was cut by 0 bases and J by 0 bases, with 6 bases left in between. This CDR3 has 14 residues. CDR1 is DFQATT and CDR2 is SNEGSKA in the germline V gene (reference sequence). CDR3 DNA sequence: TGCAGTGCTAGAGATGTGAACTCTGGAAACACCATATATTTT. Protein product: CSARDVNSGNTIYF.

In its sample, this clonotype was seen many times. The rearrangement joins TRBV7-8 to TRBJ1-1; D ambiguous. The germline CDR1 and CDR2 sequences are SGHVS and FQNEAQ. The CDR3 consists of 13 residues. Trimming shortened V by 5 bases and J by 1 base, and 8 bases separated the two germline ends. The CDR3 spells CASSPGWNTEAFF. The CDR3 DNA reads TGTGCCAGCAGCCCCGGGTGGAACACTGAAGCTTTCTTT. Full variable domain (outside the CDR3, taken from reference TRBV7-8 and TRBJ1-1): GAGVSQSPRYKVAKRGQDVALRCDPISGHVSLFWYQQALGQGPEFLTYFQNEAQLDKSGLPSDRFFAERPEGSVSTLKIQRTQQEDSAVYLCASSPGWNTEAFFGQGTRLTVV.

This clonotype was observed a handful of times. The V call is TRBV18, the J call TRBJ2-7; perhaps TRBD2 as D (6 bases). The CDR3 loop spans 14 amino acids. Trimming stripped 3 bases from V and 1 base from J, with 10 bases between. In germline, CDR1 is KGHSH, CDR2 LQKENI. The CDR3 DNA follows: TGTGCCAGCTCACCCGGGGACTGGTCCTACGAGCAGTACTTC. Amino acid sequence: CASSPGDWSYEQYF.

The genes are TRBV10-3 and TRBJ2-4; TRBD2 matches 9 bases. This CDR3 is 16 amino acids long. V dropped 10 bases and J dropped 1; count of bases not matched to a gene: 11. Germline V CDR1 and CDR2: ENHRY, SYGVKD. CDR3 DNA sequence: TGTGCCACCCTTGAAGCGGGAGGAGGGGCCAAAAACATTCAGTACTTC. The encoded protein is CATLEAGGGAKNIQYF.

This chain links TRBV7-3 with TRBJ2-1; 7 nucleotides line up with TRBD2. In germline, CDR1 is SGHTA, CDR2 FQGTGA. The CDR3 consists of 20 residues. V lost 5 bases to trimming and J lost 1 base; unmatched junction nucleotides: 20. The CDR3 is CASSQHFTTLKAGSYNEQFF. The CDR3 DNA is TGTGCCAGCAGCCAACACTTTACAACTTTGAAAGCGGGGTCCTACAATGAGCAGTTCTTC.

This clonotype was found many times. The chain has TRBV7-9 and TRBJ1-1; D is unclear. Germline V CDR1 and CDR2: SEHNR, FQNEAQ (reference sequence). The CDR3 sequence is 12 residues long. The germline V and J ends were trimmed by 6 bases and 0 bases, with 5 bases remaining between them. The CDR3 DNA sequence: TGTGCCAGCAGTCGAATGAACACTGAAGCTTTCTTT. Residues: CASSRMNTEAFF.